This paragraph reports one T cell receptor beta chain. This clone was counted a single time. There is no known antigen for this receptor. Qualities for individual bases were not recorded, and no much larger clone is one base off. TCRbeta CDR3 regions were amplified from genomic DNA using the immunoSEQ Assay, a bias-controlled multiplex PCR. On the study's bioinformatics: Within the assay, amplification of reference gene primers was used to estimate how many nucleated cells each sample contained. To quantify the absolute abundance of each unique TCRbeta CDR3 rearrangement, sequence reads were collapsed and filtered. For each sample, productive Simpson clonality was calculated as the square root of Simpson's diversity index across productive rearrangements. In its TCRdb copy, this immuneACCESS table keeps in-frame sequences only and misses some clones. Where compared with another copy, unresolved V genes explain less than half of these, and the others have no known cause. D and trimming come from the DNA, and the V and J calls and clone size come from that table. Within this sample are some 41,000 clones, with 80% to 90% of them counted one time only. 15% of the sample rests with the top ten.

The CDR3 starts with the cysteine, ends with the phenylalanine, and has 12 residues. Left in the record is the CDR3 DNA by itself, 36 bases read in frame from the first base. The junction shows trimming of 5 bases on V and 5 bases on J, plus 7 bases between the germline ends. From the germline V gene (reference sequence), CDR1 is SEHNR and CDR2 is FQNEAQ. The data belong to a study of blood T cell repertoires in COVID-19 (TCRdb year 2020). General notes on the study: Samples covering the acute and convalescent phases of COVID-19 were provided by collaborators in the United States, Italy and Spain. The material from the prospective study consisted of cDNA or gDNA derived from T cells, B-cell-depleted T cells, or PBMCs. Nearly every sample came with metadata listing a de-identified subject ID, COVID-19 status, age in years and sex. Subjects who had been exposed to COVID-19, were actively infected with it, or had recovered from it provided the deeply sampled blood TCRbeta repertoires that made up the dataset. A freely available public database, intended as a resource for researchers studying the immune response to SARS-CoV-2, is where the repertoires were released. Where available, HLA class I and class II types were taken from metadata supplied by the sample provider and were not determined by assay-based typing. Samples came from the ongoing ImmuneRACE study (first 160 participants) plus 1,254 subjects from 6 global collaborators. General findings and caveats noted by the study authors: How much clinical and demographic metadata was included differed by source and by participant, and the metadata was provided uncurated.

Whole blood was collected in K2EDTA tubes by collaborating institutions according to the institutions' own protocols. Collaborator samples were shipped for TCRbeta analysis as frozen whole blood, isolated PBMCs, or DNA extracted from either sample type. Sequenced material: peripheral blood. This clonotype was obtained from a man between 65 and 85 years old with active COVID-19. The chain is made from TRBV7-9 and TRBJ2-1, and TRBD1 may be the D gene, going by 5 matching bases. The CDR3 here reads CASSPGNNEQFF. The DNA sequence is as follows: TGTGCCAGCAGCCCAGGGAACAATGAGCAGTTCTTC.